A selection of T cell receptor beta chains follows, all from one sample in a study of blood T cell repertoires in COVID-19. Here immunoSEQ multiplex PCR was the method, and the copy in TCRdb shows in-frame clones only, minus some. The data show about 210,000 clones, approximately 82% seen once. Material for sequencing was peripheral blood. These receptors all come from a woman between 45 and 65 years old with acute or convalescent COVID-19. CDR3s include the opening cysteine and the closing phenylalanine or tryptophan. The order of the fields is clone size, D gene, V gene, J gene, CDR3 protein, CDR3 DNA. The D gene is left open where the match is weak. Rows give clone size only sometimes, using once, few, many, or a class for an expanded clone.

NA	NA	TRBV5-4	TRBJ1-1	CASSLGPRGTHTEAFF	TGTGCCAGCAGCTTGGGGCCACGGGGGACTCACACTGAAGCTTTCTTT
NA	NA	TRBV29-1	TRBJ2-5	CSVGAWEQGETQYF	TGCAGCGTTGGTGCGTGGGAGCAAGGGGAGACCCAGTACTTC
NA	TRBD2	TRBV19	TRBJ2-1	CASKIGTRTLGEQFF	TGTGCCAGTAAAATTGGGACTAGGACGCTGGGTGAGCAGTTCTTC
NA	TRBD1	TRBV19	TRBJ2-7	CASDDGQGTEQYF	TGTGCCAGCGACGATGGACAGGGGACCGAGCAGTACTTC
NA	TRBD1	TRBV5-1	TRBJ1-1	CASSFRDRGTEAFF	TGCGCCAGCAGCTTCAGGGACAGGGGGACTGAAGCTTTCTTT
NA	NA	TRBV6-2/TRBV6-3	TRBJ1-6	CASSYGRNNSPLHF	TGTGCCAGCAGTTACGGCAGAAATAATTCACCCCTCCACTTT
NA	TRBD1	TRBV15	TRBJ2-1	CATSRGGTGGGEQFF	TGTGCCACCAGCAGAGGCGGGACAGGGGGTGGTGAGCAGTTCTTC
once	TRBD1	TRBV15	TRBJ2-3	CATSDRETDTQYF	TGTGCCACCAGTGACAGGGAGACAGATACGCAGTATTTT
few	NA	TRBV2	TRBJ1-6	CASSALQGLTEPLHF	TGTGCCAGCAGCGCCCTTCAGGGGCTGACAGAGCCCCTCCACTTT
once	TRBD2	TRBV9	TRBJ2-1	CASTNVAGGNEQFF	TGTGCCAGCACCAACGTCGCCGGGGGGAATGAGCAGTTCTTC
NA	NA	TRBV3-1/TRBV3-2	TRBJ2-7	CASSQELNPISYEQYF	TGTGCCAGCAGCCAAGAGTTGAATCCTATCTCCTACGAGCAGTACTTC
few	TRBD2	TRBV7-9	TRBJ2-1	CASSFPTSGSSYNEQFF	TGTGCCAGCAGCTTCCCGACTAGCGGGAGCTCCTACAATGAGCAGTTCTTC
many	TRBD2	TRBV5-1	TRBJ2-7	CASSATGRWREGRDEQYF	TGCGCCAGCAGCGCGACAGGGAGATGGCGGGAGGGCCGGGACGAGCAGTACTTC
NA	TRBD1	TRBV19	TRBJ2-1	CASSRPGTGVINEQFF	TGTGCCAGTAGTCGCCCCGGGACAGGGGTAATCAATGAGCAGTTCTTC
NA	NA	TRBV25-1	TRBJ1-3	CASSAGSDTIYF	TGTGCCAGCAGTGCGGGATCGGACACCATATATTTT
NA	TRBD2	TRBV9	TRBJ2-3	CASSVGGLARGDTQYF	TGTGCCAGCAGCGTAGGGGGACTAGCGCGAGGGGATACGCAGTATTTT
few	TRBD1	TRBV2	TRBJ1-1	CASSATGGYTEAFF	TGTGCCAGCAGTGCTACAGGGGGGTATACTGAAGCTTTCTTT
NA	TRBD2	TRBV5-1	TRBJ2-3	CASSSSTSGSPTDTQYF	TGCGCCAGCAGCTCATCGACTAGCGGGAGCCCCACAGATACGCAGTATTTT
NA	NA	TRBV4-2	TRBJ2-3	CASSQDSAASYAADTQYF	TGTGCCAGCAGCCAAGATAGCGCCGCCAGTTATGCGGCAGATACGCAGTATTTT
NA	TRBD2	TRBV15	TRBJ2-1	CATSRDRTSGRYNEQFF	TGTGCCACCAGCAGAGATCGGACTAGCGGTCGTTACAATGAGCAGTTCTTC
NA	NA	TRBV7-2	TRBJ2-2	CASNRENRVTGELFF	TGTGCCAGCAACCGGGAGAACCGGGTCACCGGGGAGCTGTTTTTT
NA	TRBD2	TRBV6-1	TRBJ2-1	CASSEAGLAPYNEQFF	TGTGCCAGCAGCGAAGCGGGACTAGCCCCCTACAATGAGCAGTTCTTC
few	TRBD1	TRBV10-1	TRBJ2-7	CASSEARPGQGYHEQYF	TGCGCCAGCAGTGAGGCACGACCGGGACAGGGGTACCACGAGCAGTACTTC
NA	NA	TRBV3-1/TRBV3-2	TRBJ2-3	CASSPQGSSTDTQYF	TGTGCCAGCAGCCCTCAGGGTAGTTCCACAGATACGCAGTATTTT
NA	NA	TRBV5-1	TRBJ1-3	CASSDRFGGRNTIYF	TGCGCCAGCAGCGACCGTTTCGGGGGAAGAAACACCATATATTTT
NA	TRBD2	TRBV4-2	TRBJ2-3	CASSSGLAGGYTDTQYF	TGTGCCAGCAGCTCGGGACTAGCGGGAGGGTACACAGATACGCAGTATTTT
NA	TRBD2	TRBV18	TRBJ2-3	CASSFSGTSGDTQYF	TGTGCCAGCTCATTCTCCGGGACTAGCGGAGATACGCAGTATTTT
NA	NA	TRBV7-9	TRBJ1-2	CASTPGSASNYGYTF	TGTGCCAGCACCCCGGGAAGTGCTTCTAACTATGGCTACACCTTC
NA	NA	TRBV4-1	TRBJ1-1	CASSQEKVTGTEAFF	TGCGCCAGCAGCCAAGAAAAGGTGACGGGGACTGAAGCTTTCTTT
NA	NA	TRBV4-1	TRBJ1-1	CASSQGGVNTEAFF	TGCGCCAGCAGCCAAGGGGGAGTGAACACTGAAGCTTTCTTT
NA	TRBD1	TRBV11-2	TRBJ1-5	CASSLRTGDSNQPQHF	TGTGCCAGCAGCTTACGGACAGGGGATAGCAATCAGCCCCAGCATTTT
NA	TRBD2	TRBV11-2	TRBJ2-1	CASSWGTSGRNEQFF	TGTGCCAGCAGCTGGGGGACTAGCGGACGTAATGAGCAGTTCTTC